What follows describes a single T cell receptor (beta chain). Method: immunoSEQ multiplex PCR; TCRdb's copy keeps in-frame clones and lacks some. The sample carries 180,000 or so clones, 70% to 90% recorded once. The sample originates from a study of blood T cell repertoires in COVID-19. Study as a whole: Sites in the United States, Italy and Spain provided acute and convalescent COVID-19 samples.

V dropped 0 bases and J dropped 6 bases, with 20 bases sitting between them. Germline CDR1 is MRHNA and CDR2 is SNTAGT. CDR3 length equals 17 residues. The sequenced material came from peripheral blood. The receptor's source is a woman aged 80 or older in a cohort sampled during active or convalescent COVID-19. The gene calls are TRBV6-4 and TRBJ1-2, with D perhaps matching TRBD1 (5 bases). CDR3 amino acids: CASSDSSLKGLLNGYTF. The CDR3 DNA reads TGTGCCAGCAGTGACTCGAGTCTGAAGGGGCTTCTGAATGGCTACACCTTC.